This is a list of T cell receptor beta chains from one sample in a study of shared clonotypes between healthy human individuals. The table came from immunoSEQ multiplex PCR; TCRdb's copy has only in-frame clones and leaves some out. The data contain 100,000 to 120,000 clones, around 65% of them singletons. What was sequenced was memory CD8+ T cells sorted from blood. The receptors here all came from a woman younger than 45 in good health. Each CDR3 is given with its conserved first and last residue. A D gene is named only where the DNA matches it firmly. Not all rows give a size; the values are once, few, many and, for expanded clones, a class.

TRBD2	TRBV27	TRBJ2-7	NA	CASSLLAGGSEQYF	TGTGCCAGCAGTTTGCTAGCGGGAGGATCCGAGCAGTACTTC
TRBD2	TRBV28	TRBJ2-2	NA	CASTAAGANTGELFF	TGTGCCAGCACCGCTGCGGGAGCGAACACCGGGGAGCTGTTTTTT
NA	TRBV7-9	TRBJ2-7	NA	CASSLSTTYEQYF	TGTGCCAGCAGCTTAAGTACAACCTACGAGCAGTACTTC
TRBD2	TRBV7-9	TRBJ2-7	NA	CASSLGTSGSSYEQYF	TGTGCCAGCAGCTTAGGGACTAGCGGGAGCTCTTACGAGCAGTACTTC
TRBD1	TRBV6-4	TRBJ2-3	NA	CASSPGTGVTDTQYF	TGTGCCAGCAGTCCCGGGACAGGGGTCACAGATACGCAGTATTTT
NA	TRBV20-1	TRBJ2-1	NA	CSVSTSNEQFF	TGCAGTGTTTCGACTAGCAATGAGCAGTTCTTC
NA	TRBV4-1	TRBJ1-6	NA	CASSQDRGARSPLHF	TGCGCCAGCAGCCAAGATCGGGGGGCACGGTCACCCCTCCACTTT
NA	TRBV5-4	TRBJ2-2	many	CASSFSVGVTGELFF	TGTGCCAGCAGCTTCAGCGTGGGGGTCACCGGGGAGCTGTTTTTT
NA	TRBV19	TRBJ1-2	once	CASSILTGPVPHGYTF	TGTGCCAGTAGTATCCTTACAGGACCAGTTCCACATGGCTACACCTTC
TRBD1	TRBV25-1	TRBJ2-5	NA	CASSEQAGTDTETQYF	TGTGCCAGCAGTGAACAGGCCGGGACAGACACGGAGACCCAGTACTTC
NA	TRBV27	TRBJ2-6	NA	CASSSVVASGANVLTF	TGTGCCAGCAGTTCGGTAGTCGCGTCTGGGGCCAACGTCCTGACTTTC
NA	TRBV10-3	TRBJ1-1	NA	CAISETLRHTEAFF	TGTGCCATCAGTGAAACCCTCCGCCACACTGAAGCTTTCTTT
TRBD1	TRBV9	TRBJ2-7	NA	CASSAGTGGYEQYF	TGTGCCAGCAGCGCCGGGACAGGGGGATACGAGCAGTACTTC
TRBD2	TRBV13	TRBJ2-7	NA	CASQGSGKYEQYF	TGTGCCAGCCAGGGTAGCGGGAAGTACGAGCAGTACTTC
TRBD1	TRBV7-9	TRBJ1-1	NA	CASSFTGVGEAFF	TGTGCCAGCAGCTTCACAGGGGTCGGTGAAGCTTTCTTT
NA	TRBV27	TRBJ2-7	NA	CASSTGATYEQYF	TGTGCCAGCAGTACAGGCGCAACCTACGAGCAGTACTTC
NA	TRBV6-4	TRBJ2-7	NA	CASLTLRNEQYF	TGTGCCAGCTTAACCCTACGAAACGAGCAGTACTTC
NA	TRBV11-2	TRBJ2-7	NA	CASSLDSGFEQYF	TGTGCCAGCAGCTTAGATTCGGGGTTTGAGCAGTACTTC
TRBD1	TRBV29-1	TRBJ2-7	NA	CSVEDGQGYEQYF	TGCAGCGTTGAAGATGGACAGGGCTACGAGCAGTACTTC
TRBD2	TRBV6-4	TRBJ2-3	NA	CASSEVAGGLDTQYF	TGTGCCAGCAGTGAAGTGGCGGGAGGGCTAGATACGCAGTATTTT
NA	TRBV4-2	TRBJ2-6	NA	CASSHPDGGSIYSGANVLTF	TGTGCCAGCAGCCACCCCGACGGGGGAAGCATTTACTCTGGGGCCAACGTCCTGACTTTC
NA	TRBV5-4	TRBJ2-7	once	CASSTGTEGEYEQYF	TGTGCCAGCAGCACTGGGACCGAAGGGGAATACGAGCAGTACTTC
TRBD1	TRBV28	TRBJ1-2	NA	CASSSLGGGNYGYTF	TGTGCCAGCAGTTCCCTGGGAGGGGGCAACTATGGCTACACCTTC
NA	TRBV7-2	TRBJ2-7	once	CASSLGYLGTGTYEQYF	TGTGCCAGCAGCTTAGGGTACTTGGGGACCGGCACCTACGAGCAGTACTTC
NA	TRBV9	TRBJ1-2	few	CASSVGEGVPYGYTF	TGTGCCAGCAGCGTAGGGGAAGGGGTCCCATATGGCTACACCTTC
TRBD1	TRBV6-5	TRBJ1-6	few	CASSLGQGGSPLHF	TGTGCCAGCAGCCTCGGACAGGGCGGCTCACCCCTCCACTTT
TRBD1	TRBV7-2	TRBJ1-3	few	CASSLTLLGQGFGNTIYF	TGTGCCAGCAGCCTGACCCTACTTGGACAGGGGTTTGGAAACACCATATATTTT
TRBD1	TRBV7-9	TRBJ1-1	NA	CASSLPGQVNTEAFF	TGTGCCAGCAGCTTGCCCGGACAGGTGAACACTGAAGCTTTCTTT
NA	TRBV19	TRBJ1-2	NA	CASSSIYTANYGYTF	TGTGCCAGTAGTAGCATTTACACCGCTAACTATGGCTACACCTTC
TRBD1	TRBV19	TRBJ2-5	few	CASSTGQGGETQYF	TGTGCCAGTAGTACCGGACAGGGGGGGGAGACCCAGTACTTC
TRBD2	TRBV5-4	TRBJ2-7	NA	CASSPYASGRDSYEQYF	TGTGCCAGCAGCCCGTATGCTAGCGGGAGGGACTCCTACGAGCAGTACTTC
TRBD2	TRBV28	TRBJ2-1	NA	CASSLSHRHAGGATNEQFF	TGTGCCAGCAGTTTATCTCACCGCCACGCGGGAGGGGCTACCAATGAGCAGTTCTTC
NA	TRBV7-7	TRBJ1-1	few	CASSPQRVAFF	TGTGCCAGCAGCCCGCAGCGAGTGGCTTTCTTT
NA	TRBV30	TRBJ2-1	NA	CAWSPIRREQFF	TGTGCCTGGAGTCCTATCAGGCGGGAGCAGTTCTTC
NA	TRBV6-1	TRBJ1-2	few	CASSEAMGGAAGYTF	TGTGCCAGCAGTGAAGCCATGGGGGGCGCGGCTGGCTACACCTTC
TRBD1	TRBV25-1	TRBJ2-1	NA	CASEGGTGVNNEQFF	TGTGCCAGCGAGGGGGGGACAGGGGTTAACAATGAGCAGTTCTTC
NA	TRBV5-6	TRBJ2-7	NA	CASSLVPFYEQYF	TGTGCCAGCAGCTTGGTTCCCTTCTACGAGCAGTACTTC
TRBD2	TRBV29-1	TRBJ2-5	NA	CSVELAGDLETQYF	TGCAGCGTTGAGTTAGCGGGGGATCTAGAGACCCAGTACTTC
TRBD1	TRBV10-2	TRBJ2-1	NA	CASTLTGTLDNEQFF	TGCGCCAGCACCTTGACAGGGACCCTCGACAATGAGCAGTTCTTC
NA	TRBV21-1	TRBJ2-1	NA	CASSKGGGRIYNEQFF	TGTGCCAGCAGCAAAGGAGGGGGAAGGATTTACAATGAGCAGTTCTTC
NA	TRBV5-1	TRBJ1-2	once	CASSGRGRLYGYTF	TGCGCCAGCAGCGGAAGGGGACGGCTCTATGGCTACACCTTC
NA	TRBV11-2	TRBJ2-7	NA	CASKSAGGEQYF	TGTGCCAGCAAGTCAGCGGGTGGTGAGCAGTACTTC